This passage covers 3 T cell receptor beta chains from one sample sequenced in a study of CD8+ T cells in alopecia areata. Treatment given: oral pan-JAK inhibitor, 5-10 mg twice daily. RNA was extracted and reverse transcribed into cDNA as the sequencing template. The method was immunoSEQ multiplex PCR; TCRdb's version includes in-frame clones alone and lacks a portion of them. The table lists more than 95,000 clones, over 55% of them singletons. Sample: CD4+ T cells sorted from blood, taken at week 4, from a patient treated with tofacitinib. The receptors were gathered from a human donor with alopecia areata.

This clone was recorded a few times. CDR3 DNA: TGTGCCAGCAGTATTGTTACTAGCACAGATACGCAGTATTTT. Translating gives CASSIVTSTDTQYF. J is TRBJ2-3 and V is TRBV2; the D is unclear. Germline V gene data show CDR1 as SNHLY and CDR2 as FYNNEI. V was cut by 5 bases and J by 0 bases, with 9 bases left in between. This CDR3 has 14 residues. Looking up the rest from reference TRBV2 and TRBJ2-3 gives the full variable domain: EPEVTQTPSHQVTQMGQEVILRCVPISNHLYFYWYRQILGQKVEFLVSFYNNEISEKSEIFDDQFSVERPDGSNFTLKIRSTKLEDSAMYFCASSIVTSTDTQYFGPGTRLTVL.

The CDR3 nucleotides read TGCAGCGTTGAATTTGGGCCAGGGGGCGGCTACACCTTC. Its translation is CSVEFGPGGGYTF. This sequence joins TRBV29-1 and TRBJ1-2; 8 nucleotides line up with TRBD1. The CDR3 has 13 residues. CDR1 is SQVTM and CDR2 is ANQGSEA in the germline V gene. Losses at the gene ends were 2 bases for V and 8 bases for J; bases not matched to a gene: 7.

J is TRBJ2-4 and V is TRBV6-5; the D is unclear. The CDR3 is 14 residues long. The germline V and J ends were trimmed by 7 bases and 0 bases, with 10 bases remaining between them. The germline gives CDR1 MNHEY, CDR2 SVGAGI. CDR3 nucleotides: TGTGCCAGCACCCCAACCCTAGCCAAAAACATTCAGTACTTC. Translation: CASTPTLAKNIQYF.